This T cell receptor beta chain was observed in a study of T cell responses to AZD1222 COVID-19 vaccine. Overall study: Pooling was applied to second doses at about 4 or about 12 weeks. General study results and limits: There were vaccine-associated CD4 TCRs across spike, dominant at 160-218 and 743-854. Possibly, clonal diversity was underestimated; donors were largely white British and included more females. Reportedly, nearly half the spike-specific TCRs target unmutated variant regions.

Sequencing used immunoSEQ multiplex PCR; TCRdb keeps in-frame clones, though not all of them. The profile covers about 180,000 clones, with about 86% appearing a single time and approximately 0.49% taken by the ten largest. As concerns this clone: The antigen is undetermined.

This TCR came from an adult in good health. The sequencing here drew on peripheral blood, taken on day 0 of AZD1222 vaccination.

The CDR3 bases are TGTGCCAGCAGCTTGATCCGTGACTACAATGAGCAGTTCTTC. Translation: CASSLIRDYNEQFF. This chain connects TRBV5-4 to TRBJ2-1; D is ambiguous. V gave up 1 base and J gave up 3 bases, with 8 bases separating them. Germline V gene data show CDR1 as SGHNT and CDR2 as YYREEE (reference sequence). The length of the CDR3 is 14 residues.